This passage covers 15 T cell receptor beta chains from one sample sequenced in a study of cytotoxic CD8 clonotypes in ibrutinib-treated CLL. TCRdb's copy holds only in-frame clones and misses some; the assay was immunoSEQ multiplex PCR. The sample gives approximately 200,000 clones, approximately 68% of which show up once; around an eighth is in the top ten. The sequencing used PBMCs, collected after 24 months of ibrutinib treatment. The receptors were gathered from a human donor with chronic lymphocytic leukemia.

This chain uses TRBV9 with TRBJ2-6, with D uncertain. In germline, CDR1 is SGDLS, CDR2 YYNGEE. V was shortened by 0 bases and J by 0 bases, with 10 bases between the two germline ends. The CDR3 covers 17 residues. Here the CDR3 reads CASSVGGTISGANVLTF. DNA for the CDR3: TGTGCCAGCAGCGTAGGCGGAACTATCTCTGGGGCCAACGTCCTGACTTTC.

V gene TRBV4-1 combines with J gene TRBJ1-2, with a tentative D call TRBD1 (5 bases). Germline loops: CDR1 MGHRA, CDR2 YSYEKL. Trimming stripped 1 base from V and 4 bases from J, with 10 bases between. The CDR3 contains 14 residues. CDR3 nucleotide sequence: TGCGCCAGCAGCCAAGGAGGGGCTTTCTATGGCTACACCTTC. Residues: CASSQGGAFYGYTF.

This clone has a single count. The V and J genes are TRBV7-6 and TRBJ2-7, with D tentatively TRBD1 (6 bases). Germline CDR1 reads SGHVS; CDR2 reads FNYEAQ. CDR3 length: 15 amino acids. V was trimmed by 4 bases and J by 7 bases, leaving 20 bases between them. The CDR3 reads CASSYQLRGSGEQYF. The CDR3, as DNA: TGTGCCAGCAGCTATCAGTTAAGGGGGTCCGGGGAGCAGTACTTC.

This chain connects TRBV18 to TRBJ1-1, with unresolved D. V lost 3 bases to trimming and J lost 10 bases, with 15 bases between them. The CDR3 extends over 13 amino acids. Germline CDR1 and CDR2: KGHSH and LQKENI. The DNA for the CDR3 is TGTGCCAGCTCACCCGGACCCGAACATGGAGCTTTCTTT. This encodes CASSPGPEHGAFF.

This sequence joins TRBV7-9 and TRBJ1-4; D not certain. Germline CDR1 is SEHNR and CDR2 is FQNEAQ (reference sequence). The CDR3 runs to 15 residues. The V and J ends lost 5 bases and 8 bases respectively, with 18 bases between them. CDR3 region: CASSPQLGQQEKLFF. CDR3 sequence (DNA): TGTGCCAGCAGCCCCCAGCTCGGGCAGCAGGAAAAACTGTTTTTT.

The genes are TRBV5-4 and TRBJ2-3; 11 bases are shared with TRBD1. This CDR3 spans 15 amino acids. CDR1 and CDR2 from the germline V gene are SGHNT and YYREEE (reference sequence). V lost 4 bases, J lost 3 bases, and 4 bases stayed unmatched. Written as DNA, the CDR3 is TGTGCCAGCAGCGTCGGGACAGGGGGAACAGATACGCAGTATTTT. Translating it yields CASSVGTGGTDTQYF.

Comments on this clone: One end of the junction is discordant with germline, which a read error may explain. The sample contains more than one DNA sequence encoding this CDR3. CDR3 loop: CASSLGLGQPSYEQYF. The CDR3, as DNA: TGTGCCAGTAGTCTTGGATTGGGACAGCCTTCCTACGAGCAGTACTTT. This sequence joins TRBV19 and TRBJ2-7; TRBD1 matches 7 bases. The CDR3 runs 16 residues. Germline lookup yields CDR1 LNHDA and CDR2 SQIVND (reference sequence).

V usage is TRBV15 and J usage is TRBJ1-5; D gene ambiguous. Trimming cost V 3 bases and J 1 base, with 10 bases left between them. Germline CDR1 reads LNHNV; CDR2 reads YYDKDF (reference sequence). This CDR3 comprises 15 residues. CDR3 in amino acids: CATSSPRGSNQPQHF. CDR3 DNA: TGTGCCACCAGCAGTCCAAGAGGGAGCAATCAGCCCCAGCATTTT. The full variable domain, completed using reference TRBV15 and TRBJ1-5, is DAMVIQNPRYQVTQFGKPVTLSCSQTLNHNVMYWYQQKSSQAPKLLFHYYDKDFNNEADTPDNFQSRRPNTSFCFLDIRSPGLGDTAMYLCATSSPRGSNQPQHFGDGTRLSIL.

This clone occurred once. This chain uses TRBV30 with TRBJ2-1; the match to TRBD1 covers 9 bases. The CDR3 extends over 14 amino acids. Germline values: CDR1 GTSNPN, CDR2 SVGIG (reference sequence). The junction had 2 bases not matched to a gene; V was cut back by 0 bases and J by 5 bases. Here the CDR3 reads CAWSVGQGNNEQFF. In nucleotides, the CDR3 is TGTGCCTGGAGTGTAGGACAGGGGAACAATGAGCAGTTCTTC.

This chain connects TRBV13 to TRBJ2-1; weak D call: TRBD2 (6 bases). The germline CDR1 and CDR2 sequences are PRHDT and FYEKMQ (reference sequence). This CDR3 has 17 residues. Trimming took 2 bases from V and 0 from J, leaving 14 bases between them. In nucleotides, the CDR3 is TGTGCCAGCAGCTTATTGGGCGGGGAGAGCTCCTACAATGAGCAGTTCTTC. Translation gives CASSLLGGESSYNEQFF.

The rearrangement uses TRBV5-8 and TRBJ2-7; 13 bases agree with TRBD2. Per germline, CDR1 SGHTS and CDR2 YDEGEE. V gave up 4 bases and J gave up 0 bases; unmatched junction bases: 1. The CDR3 loop spans 15 amino acids. CDR3 coding DNA: TGTGCCAGCAGCCGGACTAGCGGGAGCTCCTACGAGCAGTACTTC. This codes for CASSRTSGSSYEQYF.

In its sample, this clone was seen a few times. The V call is TRBV6-1, the J call TRBJ2-3; no clear D. The ends were cut back, 0 bases at V and 6 bases at J, with 13 bases in the middle. This CDR3 has 15 amino acids. The germline gives CDR1 MNHNS, CDR2 SASEGT. CDR3 amino acids: CASSEATFFGDTQYF. Written as DNA, the CDR3 is TGTGCCAGCAGTGAAGCTACTTTTTTCGGGGATACGCAGTATTTT.

The chain combines TRBV7-2 with TRBJ2-7; D is ambiguous. Germline assignment: CDR1 SGHTA and CDR2 FQGNSA. The CDR3 spans 13 residues. Trimming pared 3 bases from V and 6 bases from J, leaving 12 bases between. The CDR3 DNA reads as TGTGCCAGCAGCTTCCATCCGTCGCCCGAGCAGTACTTC. Translated, it gives CASSFHPSPEQYF.

The chain employs TRBV19 and TRBJ2-3, with 7 nucleotides matching TRBD1. J gave up 1 base and V 9 bases, and 10 bases lay outside the gene matches. Germline-derived CDR1 and CDR2 are LNHDA and SQIVND (reference sequence). The CDR3 sequence is 15 residues long. The CDR3 bases are TGTGCCAGCCAAGGGGGCAGGGGCCGCACAGATACGCAGTATTTT. Protein: CASQGGRGRTDTQYF.

This clone has a handful of counts. This chain joins TRBV29-1 and TRBJ2-1; 7 bases are a match to TRBD2. The length of the CDR3 is 12 residues. Per germline, CDR1 SQVTM and CDR2 ANQGSEA. V trimming: 7 bases; J trimming: 6 bases; junction bases outside the gene matches: 6. In DNA, the CDR3 is TGCAGCGGTGGCGGGAGAGGCAATGAGCAGTTCTTC. Translation: CSGGGRGNEQFF.